Sequencing of this T cell receptor beta chain was carried out in a study of shared clonotypes between healthy human individuals (dated by TCRdb to 2020 to 2022). Looking at the study overall: Three men and a couple of women, aged 18 to 49 years, made up the cohort. Per donor, three plates each were used for CD4 naive and CD4 memory, two for CD8 naive, and one for CD8 memory. To estimate repertoire size and how much clonotypes are shared between individuals, the study performed deep sequencing of blood TCR repertoires from roughly five healthy adults. To increase sequencing depth and limit assay-specific biases, different laboratories used diverse techniques to prepare libraries and sequence TCR repertoires. Between about 0.94 and 10 billion PBMCs per donor were obtained by leukapheresis.

Between the V and J ends, shortened by 2 bases and 3 bases respectively, the junction contains 11 bases. The CDR3 sequence holds 15 residues, the cysteine and phenylalanine included. Left in the record is the CDR3 DNA by itself, 45 bases read in frame from the first base. The germline V gene yields MDHEN for CDR1 and SYDVKM for CDR2. What the research found in general, with its limitations: Incomplete sequencing was indicated by rarefaction of sorted-subset datasets, despite the large sequencing depth. Based on pairwise subsampling, the degree of clonotype sharing among donors was expected to be affected by sequencing depth. Estimated clonotype richness was generally larger for naive than for memory subsets. Compared with non-shared clonotypes, the clonotypes found in all four sorted-subset donors had higher generation probabilities. Across a handful of donors, roughly 5% of naive CD4, over 3% of naive CD8, about 2% of memory CD4, and over 0.35% of memory CD8 clonotypes were shared. Sampling was restricted to blood, and TCR repertoires in tissue are likely to differ from TCR repertoires in blood. Because the study included a small number of donors, the genetic and exposure-history diversity represented was limited.

Concerning this clone itself: Its antigen is unknown. One base away there is no much larger clone; base qualities are not given.

Healthy HIV-negative adults with no recently reported acute infections or vaccinations were included as donors. Only Caucasian adults living in Nashville, Tennessee, USA were represented among the donors. CD4+ T cells were enriched through magnetic negative selection, after which naive cells were positively selected on CD45RA and the remaining negative fraction served as the memory subset. Blood was collected by leukapheresis, and PBMCs were isolated by Ficoll-Histopaque density gradient centrifugation and then cryopreserved in liquid nitrogen vapor phase. Analytical flow cytometry was used to check the purity and quantity of every magnetically sorted T cell population. From each sorted fraction, genomic DNA was isolated and quantified by UV absorbance on a Nanodrop 2000c. Using the deep immunoSEQ assay, multiplex PCR amplified TCR CDR3 regions from genomic DNA. For each cell subset, the extracted genomic DNA was distributed evenly across all wells of several immunoSEQ 96-well plates, and each plate served as one replicate. Each replicate PCR for sorted subsets received approximately 220 ng genomic DNA, equal to around 32,000 T cell genomes. Purified libraries were measured with a Qubit 3.0 fluorometer, size-checked on a Bioanalyzer 2100, and measured again with the KAPA Library Quantification kit. Every immunoSEQ 96-well plate was sequenced on a dedicated single-read 150-cycle Illumina NextSeq 550 flow cell. As for the original processing: Because only junctional sequences without quality scores were contained in the immunoSEQ output, filtering matching that applied to full-length reads could not be performed. To assign V/J genes and CDR3, sequences were annotated against IMGT germline references using PyIR, a Python wrapper for IgBLAST v1.9. Any read was removed if the V/J assignment was weak (E-value above 1e-6), the CDR3 was missing, or the read contained stop codons, out-of-frame junctions, or ambiguous translated residues. V3J clonotypes were defined as sequences sharing an identical inferred V gene, J gene, and CDR3 amino acid sequence. Percentage overlap between repertoires was calculated by dividing the number of shared unique clonotypes by the size of the smaller repertoire. Repertoire richness was assessed with RTK rarefaction, the Chao1 estimator, and Recon v2.1 estimates of unobserved clonotypes. OLGA was used to compute generation probabilities for all TCRbeta clonotypes that the gDNA method yielded from a handful of donors. Held by TCRdb, this immuneACCESS table contains in-frame sequences only and omits some clones. Under half of the omission traces to an unresolved V gene where checked; the cause of the rest is unknown. V and J calls and clone size are given by that table; D and trimming were obtained from the DNA. Counted in this sample were about 2.4 million clones; around nine tenths of them appeared once. The ten largest clones take up around 0.14% of the sample.

The chain employs TRBV28 and TRBJ1-5; D gene: possibly TRBD1, on 6 matching bases. This TCR was recovered from a man younger than 35 in good health. Sequences were obtained from naive CD4+ T cells sorted from blood. This specimen's cell subset or site label, interpreted: CD45RA+ positively selected. The bases read TGTGCCAGCAGTTTAGGACAGACTTTCAATCAGCCCCAGCATTTT. Its translation reads: CASSLGQTFNQPQHF.